The next 20 T cell receptor beta chains were all read from a single sample in a study of shared clonotypes between healthy human individuals. Sequencing was performed with immunoSEQ multiplex PCR; in TCRdb, only in-frame clones are kept and a portion is missing. Among approximately 1,000,000 clones, approximately 75% were seen once, and the ten largest hold roughly 0.83%. The material sequenced was memory CD4+ T cells from PBMCs. This sample's subset: CD45RA-negative fraction. The source of these receptors is a young man in good health. Some clones in this sample may be carry-over from other donors' samples.

Details on this clone: The same CDR3 arises from other DNA sequences in this sample as well. The chain couples TRBV18 to TRBJ2-6; TRBD1 aligns across 9 bases. V was clipped by 4 bases and J by 0 bases; unmatched bases: 4. CDR3 length: 17 residues. Germline V gene data show CDR1 as KGHSH and CDR2 as LQKENI. The CDR3 is CASSRGQGVSGANVLTF. The CDR3 DNA reads TGTGCCAGCTCACGGGGACAGGGCGTCTCTGGGGCCAACGTCCTGACTTTC.

This chain links TRBV5-1 with TRBJ2-3; 12 nucleotides match TRBD2. Germline values: CDR1 SGHRS, CDR2 YFSETQ. V gave up 4 bases and J gave up 5 bases; unmatched junction bases: 8. The CDR3 runs 16 residues. Written as DNA, the CDR3 is TGCGCCAGCAGCGTTCCTAGCGGGAGGGCCGGAGATACGCAGTATTTT. The encoded protein is CASSVPSGRAGDTQYF.

J is TRBJ2-1 and V is TRBV28; TRBD2 matches 11 bases. V was clipped by 6 bases and J by 1 base; unmatched bases: 8. This CDR3 is built from 17 residues. Germline values: CDR1 MDHEN, CDR2 SYDVKM. The CDR3 loop reads CASRSGVAGGSYNEQFF. The CDR3, as DNA: TGTGCCAGCAGGTCGGGGGTAGCGGGAGGGTCCTACAATGAGCAGTTCTTC.

The rearrangement links TRBV21-1 to TRBJ2-7; the DNA was not compared with TRBD2, the D call given in the table. TRBV21-1 is noted as a pseudogene. The CDR3 totals 17 residues. As DNA, the CDR3 is TGTGCCAGCAGCAAACGGGCTAGCGGGTGTTGTAAGGACGAGCAGTACTTC. It translates to CASSKRASGCCKDEQYF.

The chain recombines TRBV6-1 with TRBJ2-3; D is undetermined. CDR3 length equals 13 residues. The V gene lost 6 bases and the J gene lost 6 bases, with 13 bases spanning the gap. Germline loops: CDR1 MNHNS, CDR2 SASEGT. The CDR3 spells CASRRIPGDTQYF. CDR3 sequence (DNA): TGTGCCAGCAGGCGAATCCCCGGGGATACGCAGTATTTT.

The chain uses TRBV11-3 and TRBJ1-1; weak D call: TRBD1 (5 bases). Germline CDR1 is SGHNT and CDR2 is YENEEA. The CDR3 consists of 13 residues. The ends were cut back, 4 bases at V and 1 base at J, with 7 bases in the middle. As DNA, the CDR3 is TGTGCCAGCAGCTCCGGGACGAACACTGAAGCTTTCTTT. It codes for CASSSGTNTEAFF. Complete variable domain (other parts from reference TRBV11-3 and TRBJ1-1): EAGVVQSPRYKIIEKKQPVAFWCNPISGHNTLYWYLQNLGQGPELLIRYENEEAVDDSQLPKDRFSAERLKGVDSTLKIQPAELGDSAVYLCASSSGTNTEAFFGQGTRLTVV.

J is TRBJ2-7 and V is TRBV18, with TRBD1 as a possible D gene (5 bases). The CDR3 is 17 residues long. Trimming removed 0 bases at V and 2 bases at J, with 17 bases between. Germline-derived CDR1 and CDR2 are KGHSH and LQKENI. In DNA, the CDR3 is TGTGCCAGCTCACCACCGGCGGCAGGGCGTACTACCTACGAGCAGTACTTC. Encoded protein: CASSPPAAGRTTYEQYF.

This clone was recorded a few times. The identical CDR3 is also encoded by other nucleotide sequences in the sample. CDR3 DNA sequence: TGTGCCAGCAGACCTCAGGGGAACACTGAAGCTTTCTTT. Translated, it gives CASRPQGNTEAFF. This chain uses TRBV28 with TRBJ1-1; tentatively, D is TRBD1 (5 bases). There are 13 residues in the CDR3. Trimming left V 6 bases short and J 1 base short, with 9 bases between. Germline V CDR1 and CDR2: MDHEN, SYDVKM. Full variable domain (rest looked up from reference TRBV28 and TRBJ1-1): DVKVTQSSRYLVKRTGEKVFLECVQDMDHENMFWYRQDPGLGLRLIYFSYDVKMKEKGDIPEGYSVSREKKERFSLILESASTNQTSMYLCASRPQGNTEAFFGQGTRLTVV.

The rearrangement links TRBV6-5 to TRBJ2-7; D may be TRBD2 (5 bases). V gave up 2 bases and J gave up 3 bases, with 14 bases separating them. This CDR3 contains 15 residues. Germline CDR1 is MNHEY and CDR2 is SVGAGI. The CDR3 region has the DNA TGTGCCAGCAGTTACACGAGGGCAGCGAGCTACGAGCAGTACTTC. This gives the protein CASSYTRAASYEQYF.

This chain connects TRBV10-3 to TRBJ1-2, with D possibly TRBD1 on 6 matching bases. The CDR3 covers 12 residues. Germline V gene sequence: CDR1 ENHRY, CDR2 SYGVKD. Between the trimmed V and J ends, which lost 2 bases and 8 bases, there was a span of 9 bases. The CDR3 DNA reads as TGTGCCATCAGTGAGGCAAGGGGGGGCTACACCTTC. Its translation: CAISEARGGYTF.

The chain carries TRBV19 and TRBJ2-1; 9 nucleotides align to TRBD1. CDR1 is LNHDA, CDR2 SQIVND, per germline (reference sequence). The CDR3 length is 15 residues. The trim removed 6 bases at V and 2 bases at J, leaving 5 bases unmatched. The CDR3 coding sequence is TGTGCCAGTAGCCAGACAGGGGGAACCTACAATGAGCAGTTCTTC. Translated, it gives CASSQTGGTYNEQFF.

This chain joins TRBV5-1 and TRBJ1-5, with a weak D call TRBD1 (6 bases). This CDR3 spans 15 amino acids. Germline V gene sequence: CDR1 SGHRS, CDR2 YFSETQ. Trimming left V 4 bases short and J 4 bases short, with 15 bases between. The CDR3 spells CASSLETGPNQPQHF. The CDR3, as DNA: TGCGCCAGCAGCCTTGAAACAGGGCCGAATCAGCCCCAGCATTTT.

This chain connects TRBV29-1 to TRBJ2-5, with D perhaps TRBD1 (5 bases). Between the trimmed V and J ends, which lost 4 bases and 2 bases, there was a span of 11 bases. CDR3 length: 13 amino acids. The germline CDR1 and CDR2 sequences are SQVTM and ANQGSEA. The chain's CDR3 is CSVGNRKQETQYF. DNA for the CDR3: TGCAGCGTTGGAAACAGGAAACAAGAGACCCAGTACTTC.

V usage is TRBV5-4 and J usage is TRBJ2-5; D is tentatively TRBD1 or TRBD2 (6 bases each). V was clipped by 2 bases and J by 2 bases, with 13 bases between them. Germline V lookup: CDR1 SGHNT, CDR2 YYREEE (reference sequence). The CDR3 covers 15 residues. CDR3 sequence reads: CASSFYSGAQETQYF. As DNA, the CDR3 is TGTGCCAGCAGCTTCTATTCGGGGGCACAAGAGACCCAGTACTTC.

This clone appeared once. This rearrangement joins TRBV9 to TRBJ2-1, with 10 bases aligning to TRBD1. The CDR3 totals 15 residues. CDR1 and CDR2 from the germline V gene are SGDLS and YYNGEE. V shed 4 bases and J 6 bases; nucleotides not matched to a gene: 7. Written as DNA, the CDR3 is TGTGCCAGCAGCCTACTCGGGACAGGGGTCAATGAGCAGTTCTTC. As protein: CASSLLGTGVNEQFF.

The chain links TRBV15 to TRBJ2-7, with 7 nucleotides matching TRBD1. From germline, CDR1 is LNHNV and CDR2 YYDKDF (reference sequence). This CDR3 comprises 15 residues. The trim removed 0 bases at V and 7 bases at J, leaving 9 bases unmatched. DNA for the CDR3: TGTGCCACCAGCAGAGAAGAGGGGGCACTCGGGGAGCAGTACTTC. Its protein is CATSREEGALGEQYF.

This clone was found a few times. The V gene is TRBV19, the J gene TRBJ1-2, with 10 bases aligning to TRBD1. The CDR3 is made up of 14 amino acids. Unmatched junction bases numbered 5, after V lost 6 bases and J lost 4 bases. CDR1 is LNHDA, CDR2 SQIVND, per germline (reference sequence). This chain's CDR3 is CASRTGGFGYGYTF. As DNA, the CDR3 is TGTGCCAGTAGGACAGGGGGCTTTGGCTATGGCTACACCTTC.

V usage is TRBV4-3 and J usage is TRBJ1-4; a possible D gene is TRBD1 (5 bases). The length of the CDR3 is 15 residues. The V and J ends lost 0 bases and 5 bases respectively, with 10 bases between them. The germline V gene has CDR1 LGHNA and CDR2 YSLEER. In DNA, the CDR3 is TGCGCCAGCAGCCAAGATCGGGGCAGAAATGAAAAACTGTTTTTT. Its protein product is CASSQDRGRNEKLFF.

This sequence joins TRBV30 and TRBJ1-1; D unresolved. Deletions cut 3 bases from V and 1 base from J, with 12 bases between. From germline, CDR1 is GTSNPN and CDR2 SVGIG (reference sequence). The CDR3 is 14 residues long. CDR3 nucleotides: TGTGCCTGGAGGGGGATGGGCAGGAACACTGAAGCTTTCTTT. Protein: CAWRGMGRNTEAFF.

This clone was seen a few times. This same CDR3 is encoded by further DNA sequences in the sample. This chain links TRBV7-9 with TRBJ2-2; the match to TRBD2 covers 11 bases. CDR1 is SEHNR, CDR2 FQNEAQ, per germline (reference sequence). The CDR3 is 14 amino acids. The J segment lost 6 bases and the V segment lost 5 bases, leaving 2 bases of the junction unmatched. The CDR3 spells CASSPGLAAGELFF. The DNA of the CDR3 is TGTGCCAGCAGCCCGGGACTAGCGGCCGGGGAGCTGTTTTTT.